The rows below give T cell receptor beta chains drawn from one sample of a study of T cells in tumors after PD-1 blockade. TCRdb keeps only in-frame clones here, not all; method: immunoSEQ multiplex PCR. This table holds around 49,000 clones, over 70% found once. The starting material was PBMCs, obtained before anti-PD-1 treatment. The receptors derive from a human donor with basal cell carcinoma. The CDR3 runs from the conserved cysteine through the conserved F or W. The order of the fields is D gene, clone size, V gene, J gene, CDR3 DNA, CDR3 protein. D genes are given only for firm matches. The size field is filled for only some rows; it gives once, few, many or a size class.

>.|once|TRBV3-1/TRBV3-2|TRBJ2-7
TGTGCCAGCAGCCAAGGGACGAGGGGAATCTCCACCTACGAGCAGTACTTC
CASSQGTRGISTYEQYF
>TRBD1|.|TRBV3-1/TRBV3-2|TRBJ2-7
TGTGCCAGCAGCCCAGCAGGGACAGGGGGCAACGAGCAGTACTTC
CASSPAGTGGNEQYF
>TRBD1|.|TRBV7-2|TRBJ1-4
TGTGCCAGCAGCAACAGGACAGGCGGAATAACTAATGAAAAACTGTTTTTT
CASSNRTGGITNEKLFF
>.|.|TRBV12-3/TRBV12-4|TRBJ2-5
TGTGCCAGCAGTTTATCAGAGACCCAGTACTTC
CASSLSETQYF
>.|.|TRBV14|TRBJ1-1
TGTGCCAGCAGCCAGCGGACGAACACTGAAGCTTTCTTT
CASSQRTNTEAFF
>.|few|TRBV2|TRBJ1-2
TGTGCCAGCAGTGAGATACCAGGGGCTTCCTATGGCTACACCTTC
CASSEIPGASYGYTF
>.|.|TRBV19|TRBJ1-6
TGTGCCAGTAGTACCCCCTCAAGGGGGAAGAAGAATTCACCCCTCCACTTT
CASSTPSRGKKNSPLHF
>.|.|TRBV19|TRBJ2-1
TGTGCCAGTAGTTTGGATTGGGTTGTCAATGAGCAGTTCTTC
CASSLDWVVNEQFF
>.|.|TRBV14|TRBJ2-7
TGTGCCAGCAGCCAAGTTCCTAGGCGGAGCCCCTACGAGCAGTACTTC
CASSQVPRRSPYEQYF
>.|.|TRBV25-1|TRBJ1-2
TGTGCCAGCAGTGAAAGGTCAGCTCGCGGCTACACCTTC
CASSERSARGYTF
>TRBD2|.|TRBV7-2|TRBJ2-7
TGTGCCAGCAGCTTAGTGGGCGGGGGGGCTCCGAGTGAGCAGTACTTC
CASSLVGGGAPSEQYF
>TRBD1|.|TRBV6-5|TRBJ2-3
TGTGCCAGCCGGGACAGGGTTGAAACAGATACGCAGTATTTT
CASRDRVETDTQYF
>TRBD2|.|TRBV5-1|TRBJ2-5
TGCGCCAGCAGCTTGACAGCGGGGGTACAAGAGACCCAGTACTTC
CASSLTAGVQETQYF
>.|once|TRBV5-4|TRBJ2-7
TGTGCCCTCTCCCAGGGCGGGTCGAGCTACGAGCAGTACTTC
CALSQGGSSYEQYF
>TRBD1|.|TRBV5-1|TRBJ1-1
TGCGCCAGCAGACAAACAGGGGGTTTACTGACCACTGAAGCTTTCTTT
CASRQTGGLLTTEAFF
>TRBD2|once|TRBV27|TRBJ2-1
TGTGCCAGCAGTTTTCCGGGACTACCAAGCTCCTACAATGAGCAGTTCTTC
CASSFPGLPSSYNEQFF
>.|.|TRBV19|TRBJ1-5
TGTGCCAGTAGTATTTGGGAGGGGGATCAGCCCCAGCATTTT
CASSIWEGDQPQHF
>.|.|TRBV12-3/TRBV12-4|TRBJ2-5
TGTGCCAGCAGTTTATTAGAGACCCAGTACTTC
CASSLLETQYF
>.|.|TRBV27|TRBJ2-2
TGTGCCAGCAGTTTATCGTGGGCGAACACCGGGGAGCTGTTTTTT
CASSLSWANTGELFF
>.|few|TRBV6-5|TRBJ1-1
TGTGCCAGCACCGAGGGACTCCAGAACACTGAAGCTTTCTTT
CASTEGLQNTEAFF
>.|few|TRBV19|TRBJ1-3
TGTGCCAGTAGTGAGTTATTCTCTGGAAACACCATATATTTT
CASSELFSGNTIYF
>.|few|TRBV7-2|TRBJ2-3
TGTGCCAGCAGCTTTGGTGGTAGCGGAGATACGCAGTATTTT
CASSFGGSGDTQYF
>.|.|TRBV15|TRBJ2-2
TGTGCCACCAGCAGAGGGACCGGGGAGCTGTTTTTT
CATSRGTGELFF
>.|.|TRBV10-3|TRBJ2-2
TGTGCCATCAGTGAGTCGGGTAGCGCAAGATTGAACACCGGGGAGCTGTTTTTT
CAISESGSARLNTGELFF
>.|once|TRBV20-1|TRBJ1-4
TGCAGTGCTAGAGATGTGGAGAAACTGTTTTTT
CSARDVEKLFF
>.|once|TRBV3-1/TRBV3-2|TRBJ1-1
TGTGCCAGCAGCCAAGCGACATCAACTATAGCTACCGCTTTCTTT
CASSQATSTIATAFF
>.|.|TRBV5-1|TRBJ2-6
TGCGCCAGCAGCTTGGACTTTAGCTCTGGGGCCAACGTCCTGACTTTC
CASSLDFSSGANVLTF